The rows below give T cell receptor beta chains drawn from one sample of a study of PD-L1 blockade in urothelial cancer. The repertoire was sequenced with immunoSEQ multiplex PCR; TCRdb's copy has only in-frame clones and lacks some. In the table there are just under 40,000 clones, more than 85% of which are singletons. The material sequenced was PBMCs, taken around atezolizumab (anti-PD-L1) treatment. These receptors all come from a woman aged 55-69 years with urothelial cancer. Both conserved end residues are part of each CDR3. The order of the fields is V gene, J gene, clone size, D gene, CDR3 DNA, CDR3 protein. D genes are given only for firm matches. Some rows have no size entry. The others give once, few or many, or a class for an expanded clone.

TRBV28	TRBJ2-2	-	-	TGTGCCAGCAGTCCTATATCCTCCAGGGCCAGCACCGGGGAGCTGTTTTTT	CASSPISSRASTGELFF
TRBV7-2	TRBJ2-2	once	TRBD2	TGTGCCAGCAGCTTAGATCTCGCGGGAGTCCAGGGGGAGCTGTTTTTT	CASSLDLAGVQGELFF
TRBV2	TRBJ1-1	-	-	TGTGCCAGCAGGATAGGGGGGAACACTGAAGCTTTCTTT	CASRIGGNTEAFF
TRBV9	TRBJ2-3	-	TRBD2	TGTGCCAGCAGCGTAGATCCTAGCGGAGCTACGCAGTATTTT	CASSVDPSGATQYF
TRBV11-2	TRBJ2-1	-	TRBD2	TGTGCCAGCAGCTTACCCCCACTAGCGCCCAAGGCGGATGAGCAGTTCTTC	CASSLPPLAPKADEQFF
TRBV5-4	TRBJ1-6	-	TRBD1	TGTGCCAGCAGCTTGGTAGGGGGCAATAATTCACCCCTCCACTTT	CASSLVGGNNSPLHF
TRBV14	TRBJ1-2	few	-	TGTGCCAGCAGCCAAGATTGGAGCTATGGCTACACCTTC	CASSQDWSYGYTF
TRBV6-1	TRBJ2-7	-	TRBD2	TGTGCCAGCAGTGAAGGGCGGGAGAGCCACGAGCAGTACTTC	CASSEGRESHEQYF
TRBV19	TRBJ2-7	-	TRBD2	TGTGCCAGTAGTACCCACCCGGCTCGACTAGCGGGAGGGCCTTACGAGCAGTACTTC	CASSTHPARLAGGPYEQYF
TRBV7-8	TRBJ2-5	-	-	TGTGCCAGCAGCCCCGATCGGGCAGGGATTCGGGGGCAAGAGACCCAGTACTTC	CASSPDRAGIRGQETQYF
TRBV29-1	TRBJ2-2	-	-	TGCAGCGTTGTTTTACAGTTAAACACCGGGGAGCTGTTTTTT	CSVVLQLNTGELFF
TRBV4-3	TRBJ2-7	-	TRBD2	TGCGCCAGCAGCCATCTAGCGGGAGGGAAGGAAGAGCAGTACTTC	CASSHLAGGKEEQYF
TRBV28	TRBJ2-5	-	-	TGTGCCAGCAGTTTATCAGGTTGGTCGGAGACCCAGTACTTC	CASSLSGWSETQYF
TRBV2	TRBJ2-3	-	TRBD2	TGTGCCAGCAGGGCTAGCGGGACAGCAGATACGCAGTATTTT	CASRASGTADTQYF
TRBV18	TRBJ2-7	-	-	TGTGCCAGCTCACCAATGGCAGGTGGCGAGCAGTACTTC	CASSPMAGGEQYF
TRBV5-4	TRBJ2-2	-	-	TGTGCCAGCAGTACCCGAGAGTACACCGGGGAGCTGTTTTTT	CASSTREYTGELFF
TRBV7-9	TRBJ2-1	-	-	TGTGCCAGCAGGTCTGCAGGGGATAATGAGCAGTTCTTC	CASRSAGDNEQFF
TRBV7-9	TRBJ2-7	-	-	TGTGCCAGCAGCTTAGCGAGAGGGAGTAAATACGACGAGCAGTACTTC	CASSLARGSKYDEQYF
TRBV18	TRBJ1-5	-	-	TGTGCCAGCTCACCCCAGGGACATAGCAATCAGCCCCAGCATTTT	CASSPQGHSNQPQHF
TRBV27	TRBJ2-2	-	TRBD1	TGTGCCAGCAGTTCGGGACAGTCGTGGACCGGGGAGCTGTTTTTT	CASSSGQSWTGELFF
TRBV9	TRBJ2-7	-	-	TGTGCCAGCAGCGTAGCCCAATCGGGCGAGCAGTACTTC	CASSVAQSGEQYF
TRBV15	TRBJ1-2	-	-	TGTGCCACCAGCGTACGTCGGGGAGGAGACAAGGGCTACACCTTC	CATSVRRGGDKGYTF
TRBV7-2	TRBJ2-7	-	-	TGTGCCAGCAGCCCCCCGAGGACAGACGAGCAGTACTTC	CASSPPRTDEQYF
TRBV5-6	TRBJ1-5	-	-	TGTGCCAGCAGCTTGAGGTGGGCCAATCAGCCCCAGCATTTT	CASSLRWANQPQHF
TRBV7-9	TRBJ1-2	-	-	TGTGCCAGCAGCTTCGGGGAGGACCATGGCTACACCTTC	CASSFGEDHGYTF
TRBV27	TRBJ2-4	-	-	TGTGCCAGCAGTTTATCTCGTGGGAGAGGGGCCAAAAACATTCAGTACTTC	CASSLSRGRGAKNIQYF
TRBV5-1	TRBJ2-1	-	-	TGCGCCAGCAGCTTGGCTACTAGCCATGAGCAGTTCTTC	CASSLATSHEQFF
TRBV11-2	TRBJ2-7	-	-	TGTGCCAGCAGCTCCCCCCCGGGATACGAGCAGTACTTC	CASSSPPGYEQYF
TRBV7-2	TRBJ2-3	-	TRBD2	TGTGCCAGCAGCCAAACGAGAACCCTAGCGGGCACAGATACGCAGTATTTT	CASSQTRTLAGTDTQYF
TRBV19	TRBJ2-7	-	TRBD1	TGTGCCAGTAGTACCGGGACCGGGACAGGGACCTACGAGCAGTACTTC	CASSTGTGTGTYEQYF
TRBV5-6	TRBJ2-7	-	-	TGTGCCAGCAGCCCCACGGGGGACAGCTACGAGCAGTACTTC	CASSPTGDSYEQYF
TRBV5-1	TRBJ2-7	once	-	TGCGCCAGCAGCTTGGGAGGGACTTACTACGAGCAGTACTTC	CASSLGGTYYEQYF
TRBV7-2	TRBJ2-7	-	TRBD1	TGTGCCAGCAGCCTTTACAGGGGACAATACGAGCAGTACTTC	CASSLYRGQYEQYF
TRBV20-1	TRBJ2-1	-	TRBD1	TGCAGTGCTAGAGAGGACAGGGAGCAGTTCTTC	CSAREDREQFF
TRBV2	TRBJ1-5	-	TRBD1	TGTGCCAGCAGACGGGACAGGGGGATGGGTCAGCCCCAGCATTTT	CASRRDRGMGQPQHF
TRBV7-9	TRBJ2-2	-	TRBD2	TGTGCCAGCAGCCCTGGCTCCGGCGGGAGGGCCCCCGGGGAGCTGTTTTTT	CASSPGSGGRAPGELFF
TRBV2	TRBJ2-1	-	-	TGTGCCAGCAATCTAGCGAGGCATGAGCAGTTCTTC	CASNLARHEQFF
TRBV7-6	TRBJ2-5	-	-	TGTGCCAGCAGAACAGGTCCGGGCGAGACCCAGTACTTC	CASRTGPGETQYF
TRBV6-5	TRBJ2-3	-	-	TGTGCCAGCAAGAAGGCGGGAACAGATACGCAGTATTTT	CASKKAGTDTQYF
TRBV28	TRBJ1-5	-	-	TGTGCCAGCAAAGGTCCGAGCAGGCCGTCTAATCAGCCCCAGCATTTT	CASKGPSRPSNQPQHF
TRBV6-1	TRBJ2-3	-	-	TGTGCCAGCACCTCGGGGTGGGGGGTTCCAGATACGCAGTATTTT	CASTSGWGVPDTQYF
TRBV5-1	TRBJ1-1	once	TRBD1	TGCGCCAGCAGCTTGGCCGCAGGGGGCACTGAAGCTTTCTTT	CASSLAAGGTEAFF
TRBV7-6	TRBJ2-7	-	-	TGTGCCAGCAGCCAAGGACTAAACTACGAGCAGTACTTC	CASSQGLNYEQYF
TRBV4-2	TRBJ2-7	once	-	TGTGCCAGCAGTCAATCATTAACGGAGATCTACGAGCAGTACTTC	CASSQSLTEIYEQYF
TRBV15	TRBJ2-7	-	TRBD2	TGTGCCACCAGCAGGTCCTCCTACGGGAGGTCATACGAGCAGTACTTC	CATSRSSYGRSYEQYF
TRBV6-5	TRBJ1-1	-	-	TGTGCCAGCAGTAACATCGATGAAGCTTTCTTT	CASSNIDEAFF
TRBV27	TRBJ2-1	once	TRBD2	TGTGCCAGCCACGGGCTAGCGGACCCACGAGGGAACAATGAGCAGTTCTTC	CASHGLADPRGNNEQFF
TRBV25-1	TRBJ2-3	-	-	TGTGCCAGCAGGCCAGGGGGGAGCACAGATACGCAGTATTTT	CASRPGGSTDTQYF
TRBV27	TRBJ2-1	-	TRBD2	TGTGCCAGCAGCTTGGGACTAGCGGGAGGGCCCTGGGGTGAGCAGTTCTTC	CASSLGLAGGPWGEQFF
TRBV11-1	TRBJ1-5	-	-	TGTGCCAGCAGTGAGACTCACAATCAGCCCCAGCATTTT	CASSETHNQPQHF
TRBV25-1	TRBJ1-4	-	-	TGTGCCAGCAGTCTAGGCGGTGGTGAAAAACTGTTTTTT	CASSLGGGEKLFF
TRBV7-6	TRBJ1-4	-	-	TGTGCCAGCAGCTTAGGCACAGCAACTAATGAAAAACTGTTTTTT	CASSLGTATNEKLFF
TRBV29-1	TRBJ2-3	-	TRBD2	TGCAGCGTTAGGCGGGAGACAGATACGCAGTATTTT	CSVRRETDTQYF
TRBV27	TRBJ2-1	-	TRBD2	TGTGCCAGTGTAGAGAATAAGGGAGGGATCTACGATGAGCAGTTCTTC	CASVENKGGIYDEQFF
TRBV25-1	TRBJ2-3	-	TRBD2	TGTGCCAGCAGCCCGTTAGCGGGAGTTTCAGATACGCAGTATTTT	CASSPLAGVSDTQYF
TRBV27	TRBJ1-1	-	-	TGTGCCAGCAGTCCGCCCACTTTTCCGAACACTGAAGCTTTCTTT	CASSPPTFPNTEAFF
TRBV6-1	TRBJ2-1	-	TRBD1	TGTGCCAGCAGTGAAGTCCCGGGACAGGTTTACAATGAGCAGTTCTTC	CASSEVPGQVYNEQFF
TRBV5-1	TRBJ2-3	-	TRBD2	TGCGCCAGCAGCTTGCCCGGACTAGCGGGAGACATGAGCCCAGATACGCAGTATTTT	CASSLPGLAGDMSPDTQYF